This TCR beta chain was captured by sequencing in a study of human T cells and chemical hapten exposure. TCRdb recomputed calls from the RACE reads with MiXCR, one row per CDR3 protein. The table lists about 99,000 distinct CDR3 sequences, around 12% of them singletons. Per germline, CDR1 LGHDT and CDR2 YNNKEL (reference sequence). This CDR3 comprises 13 residues. Trimming cost V 4 bases and J 2 bases, with 9 bases left between them. The time point here: patch test 1, 2 weeks after DPC sensitization. Treatment here: therapeutic diphenylcyclopropenone sensitization with weekly scalp DPC. Sequencing was performed on whole blood, taken in connection with sensitization to the hapten diphenylcyclopropenone (DPC). The chain employs TRBV3-1 and TRBJ2-7; no definite D call. This receptor was taken from a woman aged 40 to 50 with alopecia areata. Some clones in this sample may be carry-over from other donors' samples. The CDR3 sequence is CASSLTIAYEQYF. CDR3 DNA: TGTGCCAGCAGCCTGACGATTGCCTACGAGCAGTACTTC.